This TCR beta chain emerged from a study of blood T cell repertoires in COVID-19. Trimming removed 2 bases at V and 5 bases at J, with 6 bases between. The CDR3 loop spans 13 amino acids. Germline V CDR1 and CDR2: SEHNR, FQNEAQ (reference sequence). The authors' processing: Amplification of reference gene primers provided the estimated nucleated cell counts. The assay was immunoSEQ multiplex PCR, and TCRdb's table has in-frame clones only and misses some. V, J and clone size reflect that table, while D and trimming were determined from the DNA. Of 200,000 to 250,000 clones detected, just over 85% appear once; the ten largest clones hold roughly 2.3%.

The J gene is TRBJ2-2, the V gene TRBV7-9, with no clear D. The receptor was derived from a man aged 25-40 years who had recovered from COVID-19. Material: peripheral blood. As DNA, the CDR3 is TGTGCCAGCAGCTTAACTGTGACCGGGGAGCTGTTTTTT. Translated, it gives CASSLTVTGELFF.